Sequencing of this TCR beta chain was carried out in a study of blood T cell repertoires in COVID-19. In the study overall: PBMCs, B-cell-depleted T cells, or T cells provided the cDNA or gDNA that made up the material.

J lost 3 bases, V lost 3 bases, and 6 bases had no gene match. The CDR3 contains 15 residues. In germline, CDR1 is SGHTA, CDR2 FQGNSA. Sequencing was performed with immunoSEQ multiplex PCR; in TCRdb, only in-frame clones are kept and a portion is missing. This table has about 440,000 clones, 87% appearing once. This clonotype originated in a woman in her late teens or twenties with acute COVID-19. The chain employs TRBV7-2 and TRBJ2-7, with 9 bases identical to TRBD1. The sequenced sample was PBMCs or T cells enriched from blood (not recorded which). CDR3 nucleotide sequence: TGTGCCAGCAGCTTGGGACAGGGTTTAAACTACGAGCAGTACTTC. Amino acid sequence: CASSLGQGLNYEQYF.